This paragraph reports one T cell receptor beta chain. Its target is unknown. The data are from a study of shared clonotypes between healthy human individuals. It was roughly 190 ng DNA, about 30,000 T cell genomes, that sorted-subset replicate PCRs used. Original processing notes: From ImmunoSEQ came sequences covering only the junction and carrying no quality scores, so filtering differed. Measured with immunoSEQ multiplex PCR; TCRdb has only the in-frame clones, and not every one. The DNA was the basis for D and trimming; V, J and clone size are from that table. The table records under 2.5 million clones, roughly 92% of them present only once. Study-wide results and caveats: Generation of non-shared clonotypes was less probable than generation of clonotypes shared by all four donors. Memory subsets had estimated richness that was generally smaller than that of naive subsets.

The source of this sequence is a man between 18 and 29 years old in good health. Some clones in this sample may be carry-over from other donors' samples. Material for sequencing was naive CD4+ T cells from PBMCs. Subset denoted: CD45RA+ positively selected.

CDR3 loop: CASSLSYGFTGDTQYF. The DNA for the CDR3 is TGCGCCAGCAGCTTAAGCTACGGGTTTACGGGGGATACGCAGTATTTT. The chain joins TRBV5-1 to TRBJ2-3; D perhaps matches TRBD2 (5 bases). The V end lost 2 bases, the J end lost 6 bases, and 19 bases lay between the germline ends. Germline V gene lookup returns CDR1 SGHRS and CDR2 YFSETQ. The CDR3 has 16 residues.